Listed below are T cell receptor beta chains from one sample, sequenced in a study of blood T cell repertoires in COVID-19. Some clones are missing from TCRdb's copy, which holds only in-frame ones; the method was immunoSEQ multiplex PCR. Of 130,000 to 150,000 clones in the sample, around 85% are singletons; the top ten hold approximately 2.9%. Source material: peripheral blood. The receptors originated from a woman of 80 years or more with acute or convalescent COVID-19. CDR3s leave out the opening cysteine and the closing phenylalanine or tryptophan. Each record gives: clone size, V gene, J gene, CDR3 protein. Size is stated for part of the rows, as once, few or many counts, or as a class when the clone is expanded.

clone size: .
V gene: TRBV28
J gene: TRBJ2-5
CDR3 protein: ASSSPVRDRVVTQY

clone size: .
V gene: TRBV19
J gene: TRBJ1-1
CDR3 protein: ASSPRGLGTVNTEAF

clone size: few
V gene: TRBV5-5
J gene: TRBJ1-1
CDR3 protein: ASSPDRIRVGTEAF

clone size: .
V gene: TRBV19
J gene: TRBJ1-5
CDR3 protein: ASSIFDRDQPQH

clone size: few
V gene: TRBV27
J gene: TRBJ1-1
CDR3 protein: ASSFSTGGGTEAF

clone size: .
V gene: TRBV5-1
J gene: TRBJ1-4
CDR3 protein: ASSGGTGGTNEKLF

clone size: .
V gene: TRBV2
J gene: TRBJ2-7
CDR3 protein: ASSGIGDTSYEQY

clone size: .
V gene: TRBV20-1
J gene: TRBJ1-2
CDR3 protein: SASSRGKDYGYT

clone size: .
V gene: TRBV5-4
J gene: TRBJ1-1
CDR3 protein: ASSLDRGNAEAF

clone size: once
V gene: TRBV6-2/TRBV6-3
J gene: TRBJ2-3
CDR3 protein: ASSYSPTEITDTQY

clone size: .
V gene: TRBV7-8
J gene: TRBJ1-2
CDR3 protein: ASSLAAGDYGYT

clone size: once
V gene: TRBV28
J gene: TRBJ1-4
CDR3 protein: ASRVGGSGEKLF

clone size: .
V gene: TRBV5-4
J gene: TRBJ2-2
CDR3 protein: ASSFGTGSSGELF

clone size: .
V gene: TRBV21-1
J gene: TRBJ1-1
CDR3 protein: ASSKGGTGPNTEAF

clone size: once
V gene: TRBV18
J gene: TRBJ1-3
CDR3 protein: ASSPSGGTGNTIY

clone size: .
V gene: TRBV2
J gene: TRBJ2-2
CDR3 protein: ASLWQGDTGELF

clone size: .
V gene: TRBV5-1
J gene: TRBJ1-2
CDR3 protein: ASGPRGFYGYT

clone size: .
V gene: TRBV5-4
J gene: TRBJ2-5
CDR3 protein: ASSPKAGGPPGTQY

clone size: .
V gene: TRBV20-1
J gene: TRBJ1-6
CDR3 protein: SASLGGQGKVYNSPLH

clone size: .
V gene: TRBV29-1
J gene: TRBJ1-4
CDR3 protein: SVGGGGEKLF

clone size: .
V gene: TRBV15
J gene: TRBJ2-6
CDR3 protein: ATSRDLAGLSPGANVLT

clone size: .
V gene: TRBV2
J gene: TRBJ1-5
CDR3 protein: ASSYDRIMGNQPQH

clone size: few
V gene: TRBV6-5
J gene: TRBJ1-3
CDR3 protein: ASTEGGAGNTIY

clone size: .
V gene: TRBV20-1
J gene: TRBJ2-3
CDR3 protein: SASHPVGGTDTQY

clone size: .
V gene: TRBV6-5
J gene: TRBJ1-5
CDR3 protein: ASSLRGGGNQPQH

clone size: once
V gene: TRBV2
J gene: TRBJ2-2
CDR3 protein: ASSEQPPGHGNTGELF

clone size: .
V gene: TRBV5-8
J gene: TRBJ1-1
CDR3 protein: ASRDTEAF

clone size: .
V gene: TRBV19
J gene: TRBJ2-2
CDR3 protein: ASSIQGQAYTGELF

clone size: once
V gene: TRBV6-6
J gene: TRBJ1-5
CDR3 protein: ASSSGTGGNQPQH

clone size: once
V gene: TRBV6-5
J gene: TRBJ1-1
CDR3 protein: ASSNDRAQGAF

clone size: .
V gene: TRBV3-1/TRBV3-2
J gene: TRBJ1-6
CDR3 protein: ASSHARPGASNSPLH

clone size: .
V gene: TRBV7-2
J gene: TRBJ2-3
CDR3 protein: ASSLVRLPDTQY

clone size: .
V gene: TRBV6-5
J gene: TRBJ1-1
CDR3 protein: ASSYQKGGVNTEAF

clone size: .
V gene: TRBV7-2
J gene: TRBJ1-2
CDR3 protein: ASSSPGLPSAYGYT

clone size: once
V gene: TRBV11-2
J gene: TRBJ1-1
CDR3 protein: ASSQGSKRAF

clone size: once
V gene: TRBV7-2
J gene: TRBJ1-1
CDR3 protein: ASSTQPRGTEAF

clone size: .
V gene: TRBV6-4
J gene: TRBJ2-5
CDR3 protein: ASAREIQETQY

clone size: once
V gene: TRBV30
J gene: TRBJ2-3
CDR3 protein: DLKTSETDTQY

clone size: .
V gene: TRBV7-8
J gene: TRBJ1-1
CDR3 protein: ASSYSSTRTEAF

clone size: .
V gene: TRBV18
J gene: TRBJ1-5
CDR3 protein: ASSPGTGRGQPQH

clone size: .
V gene: TRBV29-1
J gene: TRBJ2-1
CDR3 protein: SVGRGYNEQF

clone size: .
V gene: TRBV7-2
J gene: TRBJ1-1
CDR3 protein: ASSSSGLNTEAF

clone size: .
V gene: TRBV29-1
J gene: TRBJ1-1
CDR3 protein: SAARGNTEAF

clone size: .
V gene: TRBV2
J gene: TRBJ2-2
CDR3 protein: ASRYSGFTGELF

clone size: few
V gene: TRBV25-1
J gene: TRBJ2-2
CDR3 protein: ASSELFNTGELF

clone size: .
V gene: TRBV2
J gene: TRBJ2-7
CDR3 protein: ASSARGHSYEQY

clone size: .
V gene: TRBV5-1
J gene: TRBJ1-5
CDR3 protein: ASSLRDREYSNQPQH

clone size: .
V gene: TRBV9
J gene: TRBJ2-3
CDR3 protein: ASSVVGGPSDTQY

clone size: .
V gene: TRBV7-5
J gene: TRBJ1-1
CDR3 protein: ASSFGGNTEAF

clone size: .
V gene: TRBV7-9
J gene: TRBJ1-1
CDR3 protein: ASSRDSGSTEAF

clone size: once
V gene: TRBV10-3
J gene: TRBJ2-5
CDR3 protein: AISAGETQY

clone size: .
V gene: TRBV20-1
J gene: TRBJ1-2
CDR3 protein: SAADNGYT

clone size: .
V gene: TRBV6-6
J gene: TRBJ1-2
CDR3 protein: ASSYSMRQNYGYT

clone size: .
V gene: TRBV5-1
J gene: TRBJ1-1
CDR3 protein: ASSLVGVSTEAF

clone size: .
V gene: TRBV19
J gene: TRBJ1-5
CDR3 protein: ASSPQRGRQPQH